The T cell receptor beta chain described here comes from a study of blood T cells in healthy people across ages. Study at large: Every two T cells gave about one barcoded beta molecule via template switching.

Trimming at V came to 4 bases and at J to 9 bases, leaving 9 bases not matched to a gene. The CDR3 is 15 amino acids. The germline V gene has CDR1 DFQATT and CDR2 SNEGSKA (reference sequence). Using a J-beta primer mix together with a sample-barcoded 5' primer, a second PCR was run for roughly 7 to 12 cycles. TCRdb used MiXCR to reprocess the 5' RACE reads, holding one entry per CDR3 protein. Among 780,000 or so distinct CDR3 sequences listed, about 53% were seen once. This clonotype was seen a handful of times. What it recognizes is unknown. General study results and limits: TCR beta diversity per million T cells fell roughly linearly with age. CMV status of donors was unknown, possibly confounding expanded clonotype changes.

This chain connects TRBV20-1 to TRBJ2-1, with 13 nucleotides matching TRBD2. The material sequenced was blood. The TCR was taken from a man aged 80 or over in good health. DNA for the CDR3: TGCAGTGCTACCCGGACTAGCGGGAGTATCGGTGAGCAGTTCTTC. Translated: CSATRTSGSIGEQFF.